This T cell receptor beta chain originates from a study of spatial heterogeneity in lung cancer. Across the whole study: PBMC collected at follow-up were sequenced when available, a median of approximately 2 years after resection. The library had UMIs, and each TCR and UMI pair averaged more than ten raw reads.

V was trimmed by 0 bases and J by 4 bases, leaving 16 bases between them. This CDR3 has 16 residues. The germline V gene encodes CDR1 DFQATT and CDR2 SNEGSKA (reference sequence). Noted time point: blood at routine non-recurrence follow-up after resection. Whole RNA from tumor, nontumor lung or frozen PBMC was sequenced unsorted. Every TCR cDNA molecule carried a tag that served as a unique molecular identifier. Via MiXCR, TCRdb re-called the 5' RACE reads, giving one row per CDR3 protein. Of more than 75,000 distinct CDR3 sequences detected, roughly 21% appear once; the ten largest clones hold roughly 22%. This clonotype was seen a few times.

This chain connects TRBV20-1 to TRBJ2-1, with D perhaps matching TRBD1 (5 bases). The sequence was collected from a male donor with early-stage non-small cell lung cancer. The sequencing used PBMCs, collected at follow-up. CDR3 DNA sequence: TGCAGTGCTAGAGATTTGTCAGGGCTAGATTACAATGAGCAGTTCTTC. Translating it yields CSARDLSGLDYNEQFF.